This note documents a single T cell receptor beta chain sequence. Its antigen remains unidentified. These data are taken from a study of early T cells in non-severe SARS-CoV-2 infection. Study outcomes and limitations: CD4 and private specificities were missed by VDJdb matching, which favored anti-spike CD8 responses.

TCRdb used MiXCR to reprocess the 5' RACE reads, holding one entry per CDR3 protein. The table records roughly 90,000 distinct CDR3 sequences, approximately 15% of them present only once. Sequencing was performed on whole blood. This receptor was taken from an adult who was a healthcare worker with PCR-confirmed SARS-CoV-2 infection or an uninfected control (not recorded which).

For the CDR3, the DNA is TGTGCCAGCTCACCCAGGACGGATAGTTCCTCTGGAAACACCATATATTTT. Translating it yields CASSPRTDSSSGNTIYF. The chain recombines TRBV18 with TRBJ1-3; D call uncertain. Trimming left V 3 bases short and J 0 bases short, with 15 bases between. The germline V gene encodes CDR1 KGHSH and CDR2 LQKENI. This CDR3 has 17 amino acids.